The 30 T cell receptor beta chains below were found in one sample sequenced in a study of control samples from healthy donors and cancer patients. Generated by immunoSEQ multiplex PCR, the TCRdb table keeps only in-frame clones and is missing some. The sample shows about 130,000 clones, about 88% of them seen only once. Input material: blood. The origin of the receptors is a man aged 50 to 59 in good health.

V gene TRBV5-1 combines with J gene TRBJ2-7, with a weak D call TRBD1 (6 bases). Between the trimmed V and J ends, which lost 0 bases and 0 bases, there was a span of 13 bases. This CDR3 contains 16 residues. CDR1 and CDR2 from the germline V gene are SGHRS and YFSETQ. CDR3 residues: CASSLVGTRPSYEQYF. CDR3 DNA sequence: TGCGCCAGCAGCTTGGTGGGGACAAGGCCCTCCTACGAGCAGTACTTC.

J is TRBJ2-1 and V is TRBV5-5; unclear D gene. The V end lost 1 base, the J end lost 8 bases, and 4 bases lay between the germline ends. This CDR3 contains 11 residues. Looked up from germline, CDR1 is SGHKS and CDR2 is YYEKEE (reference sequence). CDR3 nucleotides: TGTGCCAGCAGCTTGTCCTATGAGCAGTTCTTC. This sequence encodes CASSLSYEQFF.

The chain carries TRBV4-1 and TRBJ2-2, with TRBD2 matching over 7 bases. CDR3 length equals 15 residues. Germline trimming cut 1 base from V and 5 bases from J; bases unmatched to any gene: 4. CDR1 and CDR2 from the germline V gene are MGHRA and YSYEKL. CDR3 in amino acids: CASSQAAAGTGELFF. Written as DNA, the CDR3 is TGCGCCAGCAGCCAAGCGGCAGCGGGAACCGGGGAGCTGTTTTTT.

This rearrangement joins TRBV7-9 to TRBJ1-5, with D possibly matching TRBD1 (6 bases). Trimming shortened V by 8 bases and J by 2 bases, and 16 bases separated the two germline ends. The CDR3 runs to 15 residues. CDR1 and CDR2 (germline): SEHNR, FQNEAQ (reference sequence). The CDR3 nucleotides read TGTGCCAGCGGTACTACGGGACAACGCAATCAGCCCCAGCATTTT. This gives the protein CASGTTGQRNQPQHF. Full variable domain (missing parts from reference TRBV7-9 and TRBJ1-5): DTGVSQNPRHKITKRGQNVTFRCDPISEHNRLYWYRQTLGQGPEFLTYFQNEAQLEKSRLLSDRFSAERPKGSFSTLEIQRTEQGDSAMYLCASGTTGQRNQPQHFGDGTRLSIL.

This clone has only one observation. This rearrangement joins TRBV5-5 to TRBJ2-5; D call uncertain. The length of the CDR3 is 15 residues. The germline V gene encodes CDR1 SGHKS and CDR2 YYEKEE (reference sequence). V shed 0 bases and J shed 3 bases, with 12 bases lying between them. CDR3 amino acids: CASSLVSAGEETQYF. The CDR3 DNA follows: TGTGCCAGCAGCTTGGTGTCGGCAGGTGAAGAGACCCAGTACTTC.

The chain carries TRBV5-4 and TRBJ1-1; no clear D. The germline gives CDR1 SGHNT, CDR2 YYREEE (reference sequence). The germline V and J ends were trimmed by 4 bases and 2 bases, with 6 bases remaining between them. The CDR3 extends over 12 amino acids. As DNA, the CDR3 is TGTGCCAGCAGCGAGGATAACACTGAAGCTTTCTTT. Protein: CASSEDNTEAFF. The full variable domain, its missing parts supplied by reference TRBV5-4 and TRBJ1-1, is ETGVTQSPTHLIKTRGQQVTLRCSSQSGHNTVSWYQQALGQGPQFIFQYYREEENGRGNFPPRFSGLQFPNYSSELNVNALELDDSALYLCASSEDNTEAFFGQGTRLTVV.

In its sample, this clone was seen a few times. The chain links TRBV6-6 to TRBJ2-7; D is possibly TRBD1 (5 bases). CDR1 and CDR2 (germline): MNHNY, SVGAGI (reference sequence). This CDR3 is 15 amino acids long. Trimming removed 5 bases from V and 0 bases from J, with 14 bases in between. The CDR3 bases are TGTGCCAGCAGTGGGCCAGGGCTTAGCTCCTACGAGCAGTACTTC. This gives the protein CASSGPGLSSYEQYF.

CDR3 sequence: CASSLGLTAETQYF. The DNA for the CDR3 is TGCGCCAGCAGCTTAGGCCTAACCGCCGAGACCCAGTACTTC. This chain links TRBV5-1 with TRBJ2-5, with D hard to call. Trimming took off 2 bases at V and 5 bases at J, with 13 bases between the two ends. The CDR3 covers 14 residues. CDR1 is SGHRS and CDR2 is YFSETQ in the germline V gene.

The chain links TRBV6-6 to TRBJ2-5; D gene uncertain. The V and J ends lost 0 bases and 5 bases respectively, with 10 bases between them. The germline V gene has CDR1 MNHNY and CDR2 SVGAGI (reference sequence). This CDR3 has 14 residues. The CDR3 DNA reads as TGTGCCAGCAGTTACTCGTCGGTTGTGGAGACCCAGTACTTC. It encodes CASSYSSVVETQYF.

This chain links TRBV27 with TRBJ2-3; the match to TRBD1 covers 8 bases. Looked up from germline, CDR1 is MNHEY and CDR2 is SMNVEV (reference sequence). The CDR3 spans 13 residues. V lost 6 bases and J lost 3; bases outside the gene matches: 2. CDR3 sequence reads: CASRRTGTDTQYF. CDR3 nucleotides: TGTGCCAGCAGAAGGACAGGGACAGATACGCAGTATTTT.

Written as DNA, the CDR3 is TGTGCCATCAGTGATTCGGAGAACACTGAAGCTTTCTTT. Its translation is CAISDSENTEAFF. V is TRBV10-3 and J is TRBJ1-1; no reliable D call. This CDR3 region has 13 residues. Trimming took off 3 bases at V and 1 base at J, with 6 bases between the two ends. CDR1 ENHRY and CDR2 SYGVKD come from the germline V gene.

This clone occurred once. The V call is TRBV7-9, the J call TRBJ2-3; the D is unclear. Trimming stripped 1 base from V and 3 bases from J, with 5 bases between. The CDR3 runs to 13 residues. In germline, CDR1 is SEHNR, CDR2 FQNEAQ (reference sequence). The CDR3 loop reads CASSLVGTDTQYF. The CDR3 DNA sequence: TGTGCCAGCAGCTTAGTAGGTACAGATACGCAGTATTTT.

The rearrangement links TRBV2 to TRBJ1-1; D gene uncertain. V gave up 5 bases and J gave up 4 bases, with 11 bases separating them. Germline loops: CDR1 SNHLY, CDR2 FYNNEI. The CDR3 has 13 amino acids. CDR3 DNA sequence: TGTGCCAGCAGTCCCCACCCGGGCACTGAAGCTTTCTTT. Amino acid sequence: CASSPHPGTEAFF.

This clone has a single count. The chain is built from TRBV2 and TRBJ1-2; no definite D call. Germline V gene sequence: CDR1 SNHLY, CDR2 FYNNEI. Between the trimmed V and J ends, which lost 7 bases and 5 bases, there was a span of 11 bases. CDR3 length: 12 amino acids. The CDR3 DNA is TGTGCCAGCACTGAGGAGGAGTATGGCTACACCTTC. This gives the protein CASTEEEYGYTF.

The CDR3: CASSLSHSADGYTF. In DNA form, the CDR3 reads TGTGCCAGCAGTTTATCCCACAGCGCCGATGGCTACACCTTC. The chain recombines TRBV28 with TRBJ1-2; D gene unclear. This CDR3 is built from 14 residues. V gave up 1 base and J gave up 6 bases, with 12 bases separating them. CDR1 MDHEN and CDR2 SYDVKM come from the germline V gene.

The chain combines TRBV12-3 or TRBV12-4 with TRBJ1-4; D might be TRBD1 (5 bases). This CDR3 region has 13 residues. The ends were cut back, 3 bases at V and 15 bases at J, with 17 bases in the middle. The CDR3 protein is CASSFSRAEGVFF. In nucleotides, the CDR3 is TGTGCCAGCAGTTTCTCCAGGGCGGAAGGGGTGTTTTTT.

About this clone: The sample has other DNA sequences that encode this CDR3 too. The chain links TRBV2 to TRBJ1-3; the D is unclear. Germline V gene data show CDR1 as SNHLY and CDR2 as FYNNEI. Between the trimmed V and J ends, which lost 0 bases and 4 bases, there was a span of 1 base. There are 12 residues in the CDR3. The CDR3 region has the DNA TGTGCCAGCAGTGAAGCGGGAAACACCATATATTTT. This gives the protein CASSEAGNTIYF.

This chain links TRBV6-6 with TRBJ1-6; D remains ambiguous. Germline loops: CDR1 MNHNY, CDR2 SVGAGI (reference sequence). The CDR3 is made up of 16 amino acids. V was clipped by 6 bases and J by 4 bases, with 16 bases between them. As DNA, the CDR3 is TGTGCCAGCAGCCCAACGGTCCAATATTATAATTCACCCCTCCACTTT. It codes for CASSPTVQYYNSPLHF.

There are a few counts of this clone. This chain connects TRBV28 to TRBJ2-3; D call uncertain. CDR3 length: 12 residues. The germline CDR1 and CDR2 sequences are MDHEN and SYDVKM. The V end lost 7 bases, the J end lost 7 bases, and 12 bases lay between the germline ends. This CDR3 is CASNLPGYTQYF. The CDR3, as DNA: TGTGCCAGCAACCTCCCGGGCTATACGCAGTATTTT.

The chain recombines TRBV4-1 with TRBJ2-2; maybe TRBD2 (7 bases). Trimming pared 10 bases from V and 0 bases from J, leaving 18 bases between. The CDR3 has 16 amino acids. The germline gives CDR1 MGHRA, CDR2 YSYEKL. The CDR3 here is CATRGAASANTGELFF. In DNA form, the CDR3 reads TGCGCCACCCGGGGGGCGGCGAGCGCGAACACCGGGGAGCTGTTTTTT.

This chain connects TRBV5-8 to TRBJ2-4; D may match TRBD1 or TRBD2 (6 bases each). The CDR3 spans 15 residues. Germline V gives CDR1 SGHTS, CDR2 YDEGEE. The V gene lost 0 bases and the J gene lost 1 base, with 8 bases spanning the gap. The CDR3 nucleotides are TGTGCCAGCAGCTTGGGGGGGGCTGCCAAAAACATTCAGTACTTC. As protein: CASSLGGAAKNIQYF. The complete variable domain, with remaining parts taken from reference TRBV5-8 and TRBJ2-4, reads EAGVTQSPTHLIKTRGQQATLRCSPISGHTSVYWYQQALGLGLQFLLWYDEGEERNRGNFPPRFSGRQFPNYSSELNVNALELEDSALYLCASSLGGAAKNIQYFGAGTRLSVL.

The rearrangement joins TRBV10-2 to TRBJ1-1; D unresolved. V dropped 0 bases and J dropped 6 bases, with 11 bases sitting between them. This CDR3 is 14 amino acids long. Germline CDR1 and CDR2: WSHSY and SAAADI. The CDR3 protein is CASSESKGKAEAFF. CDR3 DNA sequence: TGCGCCAGCAGTGAGTCGAAAGGTAAAGCTGAAGCTTTCTTT.

The CDR3 spells CASRSPGTSGSTDTQYF. The CDR3 coding sequence is TGTGCCAGCAGGTCTCCCGGGACTAGCGGGAGCACAGATACGCAGTATTTT. The chain uses TRBV28 and TRBJ2-3, with 12 positions matching TRBD2. Germline CDR1 is MDHEN and CDR2 is SYDVKM. V shed 6 bases and J 0 bases; nucleotides not matched to a gene: 7. This CDR3 has 17 residues.

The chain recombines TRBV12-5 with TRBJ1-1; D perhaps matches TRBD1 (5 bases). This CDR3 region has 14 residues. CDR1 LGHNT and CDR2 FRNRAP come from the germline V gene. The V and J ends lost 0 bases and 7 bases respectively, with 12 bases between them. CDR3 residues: CASGLVLAGYEAFF. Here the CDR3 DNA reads TGTGCTAGTGGTTTGGTACTGGCAGGGTATGAAGCTTTCTTT.

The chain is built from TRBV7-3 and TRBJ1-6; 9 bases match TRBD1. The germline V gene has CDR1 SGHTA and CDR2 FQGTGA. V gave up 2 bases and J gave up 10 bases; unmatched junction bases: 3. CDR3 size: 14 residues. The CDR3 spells CASSLGTGPSPLHF. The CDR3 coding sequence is TGTGCCAGCAGCTTAGGGACAGGGCCCTCACCCCTCCACTTT. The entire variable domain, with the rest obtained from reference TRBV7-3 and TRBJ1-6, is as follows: GAGVSQTPSNKVTEKGKYVELRCDPISGHTALYWYRQSLGQGPEFLIYFQGTGAADDSGLPNDRFFAVRPEGSVSTLKIQRTERGDSAVYLCASSLGTGPSPLHFGNGTRLTVT.

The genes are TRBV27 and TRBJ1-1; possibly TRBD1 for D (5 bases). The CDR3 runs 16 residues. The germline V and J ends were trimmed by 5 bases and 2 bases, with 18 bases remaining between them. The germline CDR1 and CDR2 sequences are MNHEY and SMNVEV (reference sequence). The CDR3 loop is CASSRSGGVSNTEAFF. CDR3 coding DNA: TGTGCCAGCAGTCGTTCGGGGGGTGTCAGCAACACTGAAGCTTTCTTT.

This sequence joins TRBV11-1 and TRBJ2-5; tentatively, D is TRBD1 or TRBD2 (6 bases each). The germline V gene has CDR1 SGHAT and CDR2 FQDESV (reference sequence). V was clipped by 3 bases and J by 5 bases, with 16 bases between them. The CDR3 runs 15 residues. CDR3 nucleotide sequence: TGTGCCAGCAGCTTCCGGGGGCATTCCGGGGAGACCCAGTACTTC. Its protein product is CASSFRGHSGETQYF.

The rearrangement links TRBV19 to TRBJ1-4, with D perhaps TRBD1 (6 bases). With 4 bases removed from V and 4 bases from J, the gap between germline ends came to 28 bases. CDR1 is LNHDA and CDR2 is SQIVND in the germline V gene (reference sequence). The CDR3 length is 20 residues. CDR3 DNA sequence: TGTGCCAGTAGTAGGGGCTTGGGGGCAAGCTTCACAGGACGTAATGAAAAACTGTTTTTT. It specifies CASSRGLGASFTGRNEKLFF.

CDR3 in DNA: TGTGCCAGCAGTCCTTTACCCAACACTGAAGCTTTCTTT. It specifies CASSPLPNTEAFF. V usage is TRBV27 and J usage is TRBJ1-1; D gene unclear. The CDR3 sequence is 13 residues long. Germline values: CDR1 MNHEY, CDR2 SMNVEV (reference sequence). V was cut by 5 bases and J by 2 bases, with 9 bases left in between.

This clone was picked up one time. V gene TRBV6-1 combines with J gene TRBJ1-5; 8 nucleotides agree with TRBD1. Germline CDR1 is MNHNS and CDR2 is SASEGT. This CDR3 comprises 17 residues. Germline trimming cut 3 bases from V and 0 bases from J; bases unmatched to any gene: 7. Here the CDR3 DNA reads TGTGCCAGCAGTGAGCGGGGACAGGCCAATAGCAATCAGCCCCAGCATTTT. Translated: CASSERGQANSNQPQHF.